The T cell receptor (beta chain) under discussion was sequenced for a study of shared clonotypes between healthy human individuals. Study-level information: Serving as donors were two women and a few men, whose ages spanned 18 to 49. For every donor, three CD4 naive, three CD4 memory, two CD8 naive and one CD8 memory plates were used.

General study points: Sampling included only blood; tissue repertoires likely differ. Rarefaction showed that sequencing of sorted subsets was incomplete (despite large depth).

The CDR3 consists of 12 residues. Germline V gene lookup returns CDR1 SQVTM and CDR2 ANQGSEA. Repertoires were generated with immunoSEQ multiplex PCR, while TCRdb's copy carries only in-frame clones and drops some. Of more than 1,200,000 clones detected, around 98.5% appear once; the ten largest clones hold 0.36%. With regard to this clone: What it binds is unknown. A junction boundary mismatches the germline segment, possibly from a read error.

This chain joins TRBV29-1 and TRBJ2-7; D is undetermined. The specimen sequenced was naive CD4+ T cells sorted from blood. Subset in this sample: CD45RA+ positively selected. The sequence came from a man between 25 and 39 years old in good health. The CDR3 is CSVEGLTYEQYF. The CDR3, as DNA: TGCAGCGTCGAAGGGTTGACCTACGAGCAGTACTTC.